The present T cell receptor (beta chain) was sequenced within a study of post-analysis software for immune sequencing data. Study background: Relapsing-remitting, secondary progressive and progressive-relapsing courses of multiple sclerosis were included.

Unique molecular identifiers were carried by the TCR beta cDNA libraries. Between roughly 0.9 and 11 million T cells gave rise to some 470,000 cDNA molecules. TCRdb re-called the PCR reads through MiXCR, storing one row per CDR3 protein. The data show about 400,000 distinct CDR3 sequences, around 37% seen once. The germline V gene has CDR1 SGHTA and CDR2 FQGNSA. Trimming shortened V by 3 bases and J by 4 bases, and 18 bases separated the two germline ends. The CDR3 contains 16 residues. Whole-study findings and limits: Batch-matched samples strongly co-clustered by F measure. TRBV5-6, TRBV5-1 and TRBV20-1 were among five TRBV segments more frequent in patients than controls. Significantly decreased normalized Chao1 diversity was recorded for multiple sclerosis patients relative to controls.

This clonotype was seen a handful of times. Its target is unknown. This TCR was sampled from a girl aged 10 to 17 with multiple sclerosis. V gene TRBV7-2 combines with J gene TRBJ2-5; maybe TRBD1 (5 bases). Sequenced material: blood. This chain's CDR3 is CASSLRQLQYLETQYF. The CDR3 region has the DNA TGTGCCAGCAGCTTGAGACAGTTACAGTACCTAGAGACCCAGTACTTC.